Listed below are T cell receptor beta chains from one sample, sequenced in a study of blood T cell repertoires in COVID-19. Data came from immunoSEQ multiplex PCR; TCRdb stores just in-frame clones and leaves some out. The data show 95,000 to 100,000 clones, approximately 92% seen once. Input material: peripheral blood. These receptors originate from a man over 45 with active COVID-19. CDR3s include the opening cysteine and the closing phenylalanine or tryptophan. D genes are given only for firm matches. Size values are once, few and many counts, or a class for expanded clones, and some rows have none.

TRBV5-1	NA	TRBJ1-6	TRBD1	CASSGTGLDNSPLHF	TGCGCCAGCAGCGGGACAGGGTTGGATAATTCACCCCTCCACTTT
TRBV12-3/TRBV12-4	NA	TRBJ2-1	NA	CASGPNEQFF	TGTGCCAGCGGCCCCAATGAGCAGTTCTTC
TRBV10-3	NA	TRBJ2-2	NA	CAISPVGGTGELFF	TGTGCCATCAGCCCCGTGGGGGGCACCGGGGAGCTGTTTTTT
TRBV4-2	NA	TRBJ2-1	TRBD2	CASSQGASGTGQNEQFF	TGTGCCAGCAGCCAAGGCGCTAGCGGGACGGGTCAAAATGAGCAGTTCTTC
TRBV21-1	NA	TRBJ2-6	NA	CASSPVVEPGANVLTF	TGTGCCAGCAGCCCAGTCGTGGAGCCCGGGGCCAACGTCCTGACTTTC
TRBV30	NA	TRBJ1-6	NA	CAWSMWGRYNSPLHF	TGTGCCTGGAGTATGTGGGGCAGATATAATTCACCCCTCCACTTT
TRBV27	NA	TRBJ1-1	NA	CASSLSRTAREAFF	TGTGCCAGCAGTTTATCGAGGACAGCCCGTGAGGCTTTCTTT
TRBV18	few	TRBJ2-1	NA	CASSPPRGPGDNEQFF	TGTGCCAGCTCCCCTCCGAGGGGCCCGGGGGACAATGAGCAGTTCTTC
TRBV6-5	NA	TRBJ1-2	NA	CASTRTPNRSYTF	TGTGCCAGCACCCGGACACCTAACAGGAGCTACACCTTC
TRBV6-4	NA	TRBJ1-2	NA	CATSRGNYGYTF	TGTGCCACGAGCCGAGGGAATTATGGCTACACCTTC
TRBV10-2	NA	TRBJ2-7	TRBD1	CASSVPGQGHEQYF	TGCGCCAGCAGTGTCCCGGGACAGGGCCACGAGCAGTACTTC
TRBV5-4	NA	TRBJ2-5	NA	CASSLAGAQETQYF	TGTGCCAGCAGCTTGGCCGGAGCCCAAGAGACCCAGTACTTC
TRBV24-1	NA	TRBJ2-1	TRBD2	CATSETSGRGNEQFF	TGTGCCACCAGTGAAACTAGCGGGAGAGGCAATGAGCAGTTCTTC